The present T cell receptor beta chain was sequenced within a study of low-dose radiotherapy and immunotherapy resistance in tumors. In its sample, this clonotype was seen a few times. Administered to the donors were nivolumab, ipilimumab, aspirin, low-dose cyclophosphamide and low-dose radiotherapy. The germline V gene has CDR1 PRHDT and CDR2 FYEKMQ (reference sequence). Trimming shortened V by 5 bases and J by 3 bases, and 14 bases separated the two germline ends. This CDR3 comprises 14 residues. Alpha- and beta-chain coverage of first-strand cDNA came from TRAV- and TRBV-specific primers. With a constant-region primer and a V-primer adapter, TCRs were subjected to 20 to 25 PCR cycles of amplification. Via MiXCR, TCRdb re-called the reads, giving one row per CDR3 protein. The data show roughly 15,000 distinct CDR3 sequences, 70% to 80% seen once.

The sequence derives from a human donor with advanced metastatic prostate, ovarian, gallbladder or colorectal cancer (not recorded which). This table probably holds off-target reads from a library built for another chain. The gene calls are TRBV13 and TRBJ2-7; D gene ambiguous. The CDR3 DNA reads as TGTGCCAGCAGCAAAACGATGGAATTCTACGAGCAGTACTTC. Translation: CASSKTMEFYEQYF.